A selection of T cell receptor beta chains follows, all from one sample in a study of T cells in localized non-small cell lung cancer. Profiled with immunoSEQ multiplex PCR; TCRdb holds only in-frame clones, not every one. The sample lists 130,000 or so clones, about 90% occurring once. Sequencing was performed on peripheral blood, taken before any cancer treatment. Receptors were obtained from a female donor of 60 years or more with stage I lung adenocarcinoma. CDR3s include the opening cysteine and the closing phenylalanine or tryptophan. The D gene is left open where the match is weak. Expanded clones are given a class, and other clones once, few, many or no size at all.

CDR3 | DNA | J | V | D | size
CASSYSSAGVNTEAFF | TGTGCCAGCAGTTACTCGAGTGCCGGGGTGAACACTGAAGCTTTCTTT | TRBJ1-1 | TRBV6-5 | . | few
CASSPTSGRGNEQFF | TGTGCCAGCAGCCCGACTAGCGGGAGAGGTAATGAGCAGTTCTTC | TRBJ2-1 | TRBV11-2 | TRBD2 | .
CASSLVGVSDTQYF | TGTGCCAGCAGCTTAGTAGGGGTGTCCGATACGCAGTATTTT | TRBJ2-3 | TRBV7-8 | . | .
CASSLARGRLSSGNTIYF | TGTGCCAGCAGCTTGGCCAGGGGCAGGTTGAGCTCTGGAAACACCATATATTTT | TRBJ1-3 | TRBV5-4 | . | .
CASSLQGMNTEAFF | TGTGCCAGCAGTTTACAGGGGATGAACACTGAAGCTTTCTTT | TRBJ1-1 | TRBV27 | . | .
CASSERDSSKIGNTIYF | TGCGCCAGCAGTGAGAGGGACAGCTCTAAGATTGGAAACACCATATATTTT | TRBJ1-3 | TRBV10-2 | TRBD1 | .
CASSVLGTSETYEQYF | TGTGCCAGCAGTGTATTAGGGACTAGCGAAACCTACGAGCAGTACTTC | TRBJ2-7 | TRBV27 | TRBD2 | .
CASRSRWQTRNTEAFF | TGTGCCAGCCGCTCCCGCTGGCAGACGAGGAACACTGAAGCTTTCTTT | TRBJ1-1 | TRBV11-2 | . | .
CASSSTTATNEKLFF | TGTGCCAGCAGCTCCACGACAGCAACTAATGAAAAACTGTTTTTT | TRBJ1-4 | TRBV7-3 | . | .
CASSPGAAYNEQFF | TGCGCCAGCTCTCCCGGTGCTGCCTACAATGAGCAGTTCTTC | TRBJ2-1 | TRBV5-1 | . | .
CASSSEDRRNTEAFF | TGCGCCAGCAGCTCGGAAGACAGGAGGAACACTGAAGCTTTCTTT | TRBJ1-1 | TRBV5-1 | . | .
CASSENSGWYGEQYF | TGTGCCAGCAGTGAAAATAGCGGGTGGTATGGGGAGCAGTACTTC | TRBJ2-7 | TRBV25-1 | TRBD2 | .
CASYHRGRDRPYTEAFF | TGTGCCAGCTACCACAGGGGGCGGGATCGGCCGTACACTGAAGCTTTCTTT | TRBJ1-1 | TRBV27 | TRBD1 | .
CASSPETGPYNEQFF | TGTGCCAGCTCACCAGAGACAGGACCTTACAATGAGCAGTTCTTC | TRBJ2-1 | TRBV18 | . | .
CASSEEGTGVYEQYF | TGTGCCAGCAGTGAAGAGGGGACAGGGGTCTACGAGCAGTACTTC | TRBJ2-7 | TRBV6-1 | TRBD1 | .
CASSTLCGRGEESQPQHF | TGTGCCAGCAGCACCCTGTGTGGCAGGGGAGAGGAAAGTCAGCCCCAGCATTTT | TRBJ1-5 | TRBV21-1 | . | .
CASSLLGQSTGELFF | TGTGCCAGCAGCTTATTAGGCCAGAGCACCGGGGAGCTGTTTTTT | TRBJ2-2 | TRBV7-3 | . | .
CASRPGLLNEQFF | TGTGCCAGCAGGCCGGGACTGCTCAATGAGCAGTTCTTC | TRBJ2-1 | TRBV9 | . | .
CASSEDRESIETQYF | TGTGCCAGCAGTGAGGACAGGGAGAGCATTGAGACCCAGTACTTC | TRBJ2-5 | TRBV2 | TRBD1 | .
CASSMASRGTGELFF | TGTGCCAGTAGTATGGCTAGTAGGGGCACCGGGGAGCTGTTTTTT | TRBJ2-2 | TRBV19 | . | .
CASSELREGEQFF | TGTGCCAGCAGTGAACTACGGGAGGGTGAGCAGTTCTTC | TRBJ2-1 | TRBV6-1 | TRBD2 | .
CASRTGAGAQPQHF | TGTGCCAGCAGGACGGGGGCAGGCGCTCAGCCCCAGCATTTT | TRBJ1-5 | TRBV6-5 | . | .
CASKRGNEKLFF | TGTGCCAGCAAACGAGGGAACGAAAAACTGTTTTTT | TRBJ1-4 | TRBV25-1 | . | .
CASSLPGANVLTF | TGTGCCAGCAGTTTACCTGGGGCCAACGTCCTGACTTTC | TRBJ2-6 | TRBV28 | . | .
CASSHGPAIYEQYF | TGTGCCAGCAGCCACGGACCAGCCATCTACGAGCAGTACTTC | TRBJ2-7 | TRBV9 | . | .
CASSDLRGKEKLFF | TGTGCCAGCAGCGACTTACGGGGGAAGGAAAAACTGTTTTTT | TRBJ1-4 | TRBV5-5 | . | once
CASSPPYQSSYEQYF | TGTGCCAGCTCACCACCGTATCAAAGCTCCTACGAGCAGTACTTC | TRBJ2-7 | TRBV18 | . | .
CASSFTPTSTDTQYF | TGTGCCAGCAGCTTTACACCGACTAGCACAGATACGCAGTATTTT | TRBJ2-3 | TRBV7-6 | . | .
CASSLTSSETQYF | TGTGCCAGCAGCTTAACTAGTAGCGAGACCCAGTACTTC | TRBJ2-5 | TRBV7-3 | . | .
CSVDARGRSTEAFF | TGCAGCGTTGACGCCAGGGGACGGAGCACTGAAGCTTTCTTT | TRBJ1-1 | TRBV29-1 | . | few
CASSSGTSGSSSYNEQFF | TGTGCCAGCAGCTCCGGGACTAGCGGAAGCAGCTCCTACAATGAGCAGTTCTTC | TRBJ2-1 | TRBV7-2 | TRBD2 | .
CASSAPGMGYSNQPQHF | TGTGCCAGCAGTGCCCCGGGGATGGGATATAGCAATCAGCCCCAGCATTTT | TRBJ1-5 | TRBV28 | . | .
CASADRTSGNTIYF | TGTGCCAGCGCCGACAGGACCTCTGGAAACACCATATATTTT | TRBJ1-3 | TRBV11-3 | . | .
CASSPGAGIQYF | TGTGCCAGCAGTCCAGGGGCGGGAATTCAGTACTTC | TRBJ2-4 | TRBV6-5 | . | .
CASSPGGDEQYF | TGTGCCAGCTCACCAGGGGGGGACGAGCAGTACTTC | TRBJ2-7 | TRBV18 | TRBD2 | .
CASSPLLGEGTQYF | TGTGCTAGCAGCCCCCTCCTAGGTGAGGGGACCCAGTACTTC | TRBJ2-5 | TRBV7-7 | . | .
CAWSVLRTGGRGYTF | TGTGCCTGGAGTGTACTGCGGACAGGGGGCAGAGGCTACACCTTC | TRBJ1-2 | TRBV30 | TRBD1 | .
CATPHQRDHSINTGELFF | TGTGCCACCCCACATCAGCGGGACCACTCCATTAACACCGGGGAGCTGTTTTTT | TRBJ2-2 | TRBV18 | TRBD2 | .